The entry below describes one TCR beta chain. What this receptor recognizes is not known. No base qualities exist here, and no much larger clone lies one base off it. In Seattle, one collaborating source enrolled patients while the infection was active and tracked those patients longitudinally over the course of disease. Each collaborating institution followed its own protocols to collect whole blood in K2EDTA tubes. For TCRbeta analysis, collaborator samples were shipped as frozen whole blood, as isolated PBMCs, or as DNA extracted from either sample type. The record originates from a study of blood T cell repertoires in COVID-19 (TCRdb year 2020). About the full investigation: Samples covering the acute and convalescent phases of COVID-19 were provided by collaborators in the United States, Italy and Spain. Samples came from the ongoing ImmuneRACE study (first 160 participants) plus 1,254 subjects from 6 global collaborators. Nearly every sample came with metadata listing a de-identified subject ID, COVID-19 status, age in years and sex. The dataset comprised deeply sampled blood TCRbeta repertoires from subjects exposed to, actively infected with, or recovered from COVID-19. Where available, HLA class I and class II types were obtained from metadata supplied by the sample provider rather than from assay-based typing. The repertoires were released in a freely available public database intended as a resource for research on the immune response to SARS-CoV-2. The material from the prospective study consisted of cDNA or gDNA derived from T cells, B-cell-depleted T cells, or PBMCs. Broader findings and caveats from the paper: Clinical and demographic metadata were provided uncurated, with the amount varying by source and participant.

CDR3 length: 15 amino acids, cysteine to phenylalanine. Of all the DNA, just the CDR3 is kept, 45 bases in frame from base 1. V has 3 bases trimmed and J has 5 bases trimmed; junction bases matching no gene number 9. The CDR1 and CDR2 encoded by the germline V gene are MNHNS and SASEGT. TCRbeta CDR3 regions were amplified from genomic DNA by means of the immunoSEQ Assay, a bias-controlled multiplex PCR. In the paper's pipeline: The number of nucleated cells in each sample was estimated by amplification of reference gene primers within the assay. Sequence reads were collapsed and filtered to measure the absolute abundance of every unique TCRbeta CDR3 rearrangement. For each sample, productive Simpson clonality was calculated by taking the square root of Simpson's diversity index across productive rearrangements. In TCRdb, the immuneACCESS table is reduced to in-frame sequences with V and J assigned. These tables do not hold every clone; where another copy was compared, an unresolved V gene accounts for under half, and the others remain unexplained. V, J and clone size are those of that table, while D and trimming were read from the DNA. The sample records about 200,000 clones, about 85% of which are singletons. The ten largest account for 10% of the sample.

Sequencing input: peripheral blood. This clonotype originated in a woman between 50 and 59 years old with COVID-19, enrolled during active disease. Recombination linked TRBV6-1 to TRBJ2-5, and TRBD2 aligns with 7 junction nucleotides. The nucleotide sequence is TGTGCCAGCAGTGATTGGCATGGGGGGGTTGAGACCCAGTACTTC. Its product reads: CASSDWHGGVETQYF.